The next 17 T cell receptor beta chains were all read from a single sample in a study of breast tumors, draining lymph nodes, adjacent tissues. Samples came from axillary lymph nodes draining the breast cancer. In TCRdb, the multiplex PCR reads were re-called with MiXCR into one record per CDR3 protein. The repertoire holds under 85,000 distinct CDR3 sequences, with roughly 20% as singletons. Sequencing input: axillary lymph node tissue. Source of these receptors: a female donor with breast cancer. Some clones in this sample may be carry-over from other donors' samples.

Comment on this clonotype: A single base separates this from a much larger clone, so it may be a read error. Here the CDR3 DNA reads TGTGCCAGCGCCGACAGGGGCGATCAGTCCCAGCATTTT. It translates to CASADRGDQSQHF. The V call is TRBV6-2 or TRBV6-3, the J call TRBJ1-5; 8 nucleotides line up with TRBD1. The CDR3 extends over 13 amino acids. Per the germline V gene, CDR1 is MNHEY and CDR2 is SVGEGT.

This clonotype appeared many times. The chain is built from TRBV7-2 and TRBJ2-7, with no clear D. Germline V CDR1 and CDR2: SGHTA, FQGNSA. The CDR3 extends over 13 amino acids. The V end was cut by 0 bases, the J end by 0 bases, with 3 bases between. The CDR3 DNA is TGTGCCAGCAGCTTAGCAAGCTCCTACGAGCAGTACTTC. Its protein is CASSLASSYEQYF.

On this clonotype itself: Since the CDR3 does not end with the conserved phenylalanine or tryptophan, this likely comes from a read error. The limits of the CDR3 on the DNA are not certain, so only TCRdb's listed CDR3 is given. The chain recombines TRBV7-2 with TRBJ1-6; the DNA was not compared with TRBD1, the D call given in the table. CDR1 SGHTA and CDR2 FQGNSA come from the germline V gene. Termini included, the CDR3 measures 14 amino acids. CDR3 in amino acids: CASRRTGQRSPLHC.

This clonotype was counted ten times or more. The CDR3 DNA reads as TGTGCCAGCCAACAGGGCTGGGGGACAGATACGCAGTATTTT. Its translation: CASQQGWGTDTQYF. This chain links TRBV5-4 with TRBJ2-3, with D possibly being TRBD1 (6 bases). The germline V gene has CDR1 SGHNT and CDR2 YYREEE (reference sequence). The V end was cut by 7 bases, the J end by 3 bases, with 15 bases between. The CDR3 consists of 14 residues. The variable domain in full, completed from reference TRBV5-4 and TRBJ2-3, reads ETGVTQSPTHLIKTRGQQVTLRCSSQSGHNTVSWYQQALGQGPQFIFQYYREEENGRGNFPPRFSGLQFPNYSSELNVNALELDDSALYLCASQQGWGTDTQYFGPGTRLTVL.

Turning to this clonotype: A much larger clone sits a single nucleotide away, making a read error possible. This chain connects TRBV20-1 to TRBJ2-5; D not resolved. The CDR3 totals 15 residues. Trimming left V 2 bases short and J 2 bases short, with 15 bases between. Germline V lookup: CDR1 DFQATT, CDR2 SNEGSKA (reference sequence). Here the CDR3 reads CSARKDHTPQETQYF. In DNA, the CDR3 is TGCAGTGCTAGAAAGGACCACACCCCGCAAGAGACCCAGTACTTC.

At least ten counts were recorded for this clonotype. The chain is built from TRBV19 and TRBJ2-1, with D possibly TRBD2 on 6 matching bases. The CDR3 spans 15 residues. Trimming left V 3 bases short and J 3 bases short, with 12 bases between. Germline CDR1 is LNHDA and CDR2 is SQIVND (reference sequence). The chain's CDR3 is CASSMGGLVYNEQFF. The CDR3 DNA reads as TGTGCCAGTAGTATGGGGGGATTGGTCTACAATGAGCAGTTCTTC.

Only one count was recorded for this clonotype. The germline gene is not matched at one end of the junction; a read error may be the cause. This chain connects TRBV7-9 to TRBJ1-2; no definite D call. The germline gives CDR1 SEHNR, CDR2 FQNEAQ (reference sequence). This CDR3 spans 13 amino acids. CDR3: CASSPDGSYGHTF. The CDR3 region has the DNA TGTGCCAGCAGCCCAGACGGGAGCTATGGCCACACCTTC.

This clonotype appeared a few times. This rearrangement joins TRBV5-5 to TRBJ2-2; D gene ambiguous. Germline V gene lookup returns CDR1 SGHKS and CDR2 YYEKEE (reference sequence). Trimming took 4 bases from V and 5 from J, leaving 9 bases between them. This CDR3 spans 13 amino acids. This CDR3 reads CASSGRPTGELFF. The DNA of the CDR3 is TGTGCCAGCAGCGGTCGTCCTACCGGGGAGCTGTTTTTT.

About this clonotype itself: Since a much larger clone is just one base distant, this may be a read error. No conserved phenylalanine or tryptophan ends this CDR3, so it is likely a read error. V gene TRBV7-2 combines with J gene TRBJ1-2; 7 nucleotides line up with TRBD1. Germline CDR1 and CDR2: SGHTA and FQGNSA. Losses at the gene ends were 1 base for V and 7 bases for J; bases not matched to a gene: 6. This CDR3 has 14 residues. The CDR3, as DNA: TGTGCCAGCAGCTTAGGCAGGCAGGGGGGTGGCTACACCCTC. Translation: CASSLGRQGGGYTL.

This clonotype appeared many times. The chain uses TRBV24-1 and TRBJ2-5; a weak D match, TRBD1 (6 bases). V lost 2 bases to trimming and J lost 5 bases, with 32 bases between them. This CDR3 contains 21 residues. Germline V gene sequence: CDR1 KGHDR, CDR2 SFDVKD. CDR3 protein: CATSDSSLFRGRGVDKETQYF. CDR3 coding DNA: TGTGCCACCAGTGATTCCTCTCTCTTCAGGGGCAGAGGGGTGGACAAGGAGACCCAGTACTTC.

The chain couples TRBV28 to TRBJ1-2; 8 bases line up with TRBD1. Germline CDR1 and CDR2: MDHEN and SYDVKM. CDR3 length: 14 residues. J was trimmed by 7 bases and V by 8 bases; bases with no gene match: 12. The CDR3 loop reads CASRRRTGWSGYTF. The CDR3 nucleotides read TGTGCCAGCCGGAGGAGGACAGGGTGGAGTGGCTACACCTTC.

V and J are TRBV28 and TRBJ1-2, with 9 bases aligning to TRBD1. J lost 8 bases, V lost 6 bases, and 13 bases had no gene match. The CDR3 has 15 residues. Germline V gene sequence: CDR1 MDHEN, CDR2 SYDVKM. The CDR3 nucleotides read TGTGCCAGCAGAACAGGGGGCTCACGGTCGGGGGGCTACACCTTC. Its protein is CASRTGGSRSGGYTF.

This clonotype was picked up many times. The chain employs TRBV19 and TRBJ1-5; weak D call: TRBD1 (6 bases). Germline CDR1 is LNHDA and CDR2 is SQIVND (reference sequence). Trimming pared 10 bases from V and 4 bases from J, leaving 23 bases between. This CDR3 is built from 16 residues. The CDR3 DNA is TGTGCCACCCATTCTCTGGCCTTGACAGGTAATCAGCCCCAGCATTTT. Translation: CATHSLALTGNQPQHF.

This clonotype was observed many times. The rearrangement joins TRBV6-1 to TRBJ2-1; 7 bases agree with TRBD1. The germline CDR1 and CDR2 sequences are MNHNS and SASEGT. This CDR3 comprises 15 residues. J was trimmed by 4 bases and V by 3 bases; bases with no gene match: 6. The DNA of the CDR3 is TGTGCCAGCAGTGACGGGACAGCGATGTACAATGAGCAGTTCTTC. As protein: CASSDGTAMYNEQFF.

This clonotype was counted many times. This sequence joins TRBV7-9 and TRBJ1-2; D not certain. Trimming took off 10 bases at V and 6 bases at J, with 9 bases between the two ends. The CDR3 has 10 amino acids. The V gene's germline CDR1 is SEHNR and CDR2 FQNEAQ (reference sequence). The CDR3 reads CATGWDGYTF. For the CDR3, the DNA is TGTGCCACCGGCTGGGATGGCTACACCTTC.

Ten or more counts support this clonotype. The chain carries TRBV20-1 and TRBJ2-5; TRBD2 matches 7 bases. The J segment lost 3 bases and the V segment lost 6 bases, leaving 4 bases of the junction unmatched. CDR1 is DFQATT, CDR2 SNEGSKA, per germline (reference sequence). The CDR3 has 12 residues. The CDR3 sequence: CSAVGGKETQYF. The CDR3 DNA follows: TGCAGTGCCGTGGGAGGGAAAGAGACCCAGTACTTC.

V usage is TRBV20-1 and J usage is TRBJ2-7; perhaps TRBD1 as D (5 bases). The CDR3 contains 12 residues. V gave up 8 bases and J gave up 2 bases, with 13 bases separating them. Germline assignment: CDR1 DFQATT and CDR2 SNEGSKA (reference sequence). The CDR3 sequence: CSSNRWTYEQYF. The DNA of the CDR3 is TGCAGTTCGAACAGGTGGACCTACGAGCAGTACTTC.